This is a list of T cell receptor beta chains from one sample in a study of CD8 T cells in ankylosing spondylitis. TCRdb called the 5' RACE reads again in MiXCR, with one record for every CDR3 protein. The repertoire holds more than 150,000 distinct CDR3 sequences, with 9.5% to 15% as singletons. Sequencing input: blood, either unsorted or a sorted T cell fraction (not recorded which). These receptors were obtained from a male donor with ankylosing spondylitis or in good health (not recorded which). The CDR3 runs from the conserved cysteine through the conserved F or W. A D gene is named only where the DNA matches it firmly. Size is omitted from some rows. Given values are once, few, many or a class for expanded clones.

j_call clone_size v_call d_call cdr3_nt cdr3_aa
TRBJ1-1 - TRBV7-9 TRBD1 TGTGCCAGCAGCCAGGGGGGCTCCGACACTGAAGCTTTCTTT CASSQGGSDTEAFF
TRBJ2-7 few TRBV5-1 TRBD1 TGCGCCAGCAGCTCGACAGGGGGCAACGAGCAGTACTTC CASSSTGGNEQYF
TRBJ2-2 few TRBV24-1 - TGTGCCACCAGTGACCATGACATACTCGCGGGCACCGGGGAGCTGTTTTTT CATSDHDILAGTGELFF
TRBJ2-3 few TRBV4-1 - TGCGCCAGCAGCCAAGATCCCCTTGGCGGGTTAGGGCGAGATACGCAGTATTTT CASSQDPLGGLGRDTQYF
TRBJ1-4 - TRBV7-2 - TGTGCCAGCAGCTTAGCGCTTGGGGTAACTAATGAAAAACTGTTTTTT CASSLALGVTNEKLFF
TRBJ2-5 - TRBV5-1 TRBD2 TGCGCCAGCAGCGCAGCCCCCTACATAGCGGGGGGGCCAGGAGAGACCCAGTACTTC CASSAAPYIAGGPGETQYF
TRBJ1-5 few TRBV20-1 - TGCAGTGCTAGAGATAGGAACAGGGCTTATCAGCCCCAGCATTTT CSARDRNRAYQPQHF
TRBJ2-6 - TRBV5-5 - TGTGCCAGCAGCTTTGGGGATACTGGGGCCAACGTCCTGACTTTC CASSFGDTGANVLTF
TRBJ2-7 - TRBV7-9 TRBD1 TGTGCCAGCAGCTTAGTCCTGGGACAGGGGCACGAGCAGTACTTC CASSLVLGQGHEQYF
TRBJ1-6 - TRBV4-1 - TGCGCCAGCAGCCAAGAATCAGGAAATTCACCCCTCCACTTT CASSQESGNSPLHF
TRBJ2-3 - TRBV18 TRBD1 TGTGCCAGCTCACCCGGGACAGGGCACACAGATACGCAGTATTTT CASSPGTGHTDTQYF
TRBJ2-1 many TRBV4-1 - TGCGCCAGCGCGGTTCCAAGCTCCTACAATGAGCAGTTCTTC CASAVPSSYNEQFF
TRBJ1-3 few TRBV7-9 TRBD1 TGTGCCAGCAGCTTAGCAAGGACAGGTGGAAACACCATATATTTT CASSLARTGGNTIYF